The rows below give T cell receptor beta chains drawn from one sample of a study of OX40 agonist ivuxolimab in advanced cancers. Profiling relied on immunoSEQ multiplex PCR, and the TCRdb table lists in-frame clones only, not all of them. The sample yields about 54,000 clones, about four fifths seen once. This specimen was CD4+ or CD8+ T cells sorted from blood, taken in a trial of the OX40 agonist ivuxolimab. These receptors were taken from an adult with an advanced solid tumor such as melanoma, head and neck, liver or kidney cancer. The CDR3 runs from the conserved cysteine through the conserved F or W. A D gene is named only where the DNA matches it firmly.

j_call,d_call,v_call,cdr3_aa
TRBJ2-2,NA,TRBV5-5,CASSLDPRDTGELFF
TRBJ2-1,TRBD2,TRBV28,CASPGAGEVNEQFF
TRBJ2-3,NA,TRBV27,CASSLTGGADTQYF
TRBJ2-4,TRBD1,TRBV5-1,CASRLGQGLTKNIQYF
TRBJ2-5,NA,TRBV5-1,CASSLEGQQETQYF
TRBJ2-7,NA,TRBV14,CASSQGQVGEQYF
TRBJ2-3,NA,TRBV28,CASSLIPWSAESTDTQYF
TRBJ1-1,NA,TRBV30,CAWISGFNTEAFF
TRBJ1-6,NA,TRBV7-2,CASSLLKGSSPLHF
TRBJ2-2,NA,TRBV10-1,CASSEAGQTGELFF
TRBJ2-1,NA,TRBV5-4,CASSPTGAPASYNEQFF
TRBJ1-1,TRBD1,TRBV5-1,CASSLGRGRRFTEAFF
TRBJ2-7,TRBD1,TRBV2,CASSDNRGKHEQYF
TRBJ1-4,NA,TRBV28,CASSFREGLEKLFF
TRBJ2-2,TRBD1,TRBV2,CASSGRRTGFIAGELFF
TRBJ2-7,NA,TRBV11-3,CASSLDGTLYEQYF
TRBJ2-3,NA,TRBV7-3,CASSPGRRDTQYF
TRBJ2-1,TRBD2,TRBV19,CASSASGSLYEQFF
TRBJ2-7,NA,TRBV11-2,CASSPSRVGEQYF
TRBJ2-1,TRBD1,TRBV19,CASSRGTGEYNEQFF
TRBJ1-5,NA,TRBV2,CASSHGGNSNQPQHF
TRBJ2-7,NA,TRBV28,CASSPPVSASYEQYF
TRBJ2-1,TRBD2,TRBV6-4,CASSGNSGGYNEQFF
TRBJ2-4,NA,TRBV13,CASSFGEVDGNIQYF
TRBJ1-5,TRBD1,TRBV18,CASSPGTGVNQPQHF
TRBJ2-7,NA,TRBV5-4,CASSLTGLEQYF
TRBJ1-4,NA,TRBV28,CASSLGQLNEKLFF
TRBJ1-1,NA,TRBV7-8,CASSLASGGAGAFF
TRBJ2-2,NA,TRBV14,CASSQSLGELFF
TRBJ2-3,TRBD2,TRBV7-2,CASSLVPWTSLNTDTQYF
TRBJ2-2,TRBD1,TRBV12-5,CASGWTGTGNTGELFF
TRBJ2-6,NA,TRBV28,CASSPAGRPLSGANVLTF
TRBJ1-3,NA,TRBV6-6,CASMSSGNTIYF
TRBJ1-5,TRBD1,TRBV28,CASYGQGQQPQHF
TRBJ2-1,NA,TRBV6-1,CASIRDWEGESEQFF
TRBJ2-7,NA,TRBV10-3,CAISDGTSVSYEQYF
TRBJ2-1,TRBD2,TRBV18,CASSYAGDNNEQFF
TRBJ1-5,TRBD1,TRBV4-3,CASSRGTGDQPQHF
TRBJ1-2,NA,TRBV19,CASSLATNYGYTF
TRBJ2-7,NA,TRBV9,CASSPEGGGTCEQYF
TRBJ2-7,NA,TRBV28,CASSSPGGSSYEQYF
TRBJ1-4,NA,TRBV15,CATSWSTFNRAFNEKLFF